The 26 T cell receptor beta chains given below trace back to one sample, sequenced in a study of blood T cell repertoires in COVID-19. The protocol was immunoSEQ multiplex PCR, while the TCRdb copy is restricted to in-frame clones and leaves out a portion. The table has roughly 80,000 clones, 78% seen once; the top ten hold approximately 15%. Sequencing was carried out using peripheral blood. The source is a human donor in a cohort sampled during active COVID-19.

V usage is TRBV2 and J usage is TRBJ1-6; D remains unclear. Germline values: CDR1 SNHLY, CDR2 FYNNEI. The V and J ends lost 7 bases and 0 bases respectively, with 22 bases between them. The CDR3 totals 19 residues. CDR3 sequence reads: CASNEQDRTGGSYNSPLHF. The CDR3 DNA reads as TGTGCCAGCAATGAGCAGGACCGTACTGGAGGCTCCTATAATTCACCCCTCCACTTT.

V and J are TRBV9 and TRBJ1-4, with 7 positions matching TRBD1. V gave up 2 bases and J gave up 0 bases; unmatched junction bases: 10. CDR1 SGDLS and CDR2 YYNGEE come from the germline V gene. There are 18 residues in the CDR3. This CDR3 is CASSVRDSNTATNEKLFF. The CDR3 DNA sequence: TGTGCCAGCAGCGTCCGGGACAGCAACACCGCAACTAATGAAAAACTGTTTTTT.

The rearrangement links TRBV6-6 to TRBJ1-5; D may be TRBD1 (5 bases). The V gene lost 5 bases and the J gene lost 1 base, with 15 bases spanning the gap. The germline V gene encodes CDR1 MNHNY and CDR2 SVGAGI (reference sequence). The CDR3 contains 16 residues. The CDR3 bases are TGTGCCAGCAGTCTACCGGAGGGGCAGAGCAATCAGCCCCAGCATTTT. Translated, it gives CASSLPEGQSNQPQHF.

This rearrangement joins TRBV5-1 to TRBJ2-3; no definite D call. Trimming cost V 5 bases and J 6 bases, with 13 bases left between them. Germline-derived CDR1 and CDR2 are SGHRS and YFSETQ. This CDR3 spans 13 amino acids. The CDR3 DNA follows: TGCGCCAGCAGTCTGGTCCGCCGGGATACGCAGTATTTT. Translating gives CASSLVRRDTQYF. The full variable domain, its missing parts supplied by reference TRBV5-1 and TRBJ2-3, is KAGVTQTPRYLIKTRGQQVTLSCSPISGHRSVSWYQQTPGQGLQFLFEYFSETQRNKGNFPGRFSGRQFSNSRSEMNVSTLELGDSALYLCASSLVRRDTQYFGPGTRLTVL.

The chain uses TRBV5-1 and TRBJ2-5; 8 bases are shared with TRBD1. The germline gives CDR1 SGHRS, CDR2 YFSETQ. The V segment lost 2 bases and the J segment 5 bases; nucleotides outside the gene matches: 5. This CDR3 spans 14 amino acids. The CDR3 sequence is CASSLGDRMETQYF. Here the CDR3 DNA reads TGCGCCAGCAGCTTAGGGGACAGGATGGAGACCCAGTACTTC. The full variable domain, completed using reference TRBV5-1 and TRBJ2-5, is KAGVTQTPRYLIKTRGQQVTLSCSPISGHRSVSWYQQTPGQGLQFLFEYFSETQRNKGNFPGRFSGRQFSNSRSEMNVSTLELGDSALYLCASSLGDRMETQYFGPGTRLLVL.

V gene TRBV7-9 combines with J gene TRBJ1-1, with TRBD1 as a possible D gene (5 bases). The V end lost 1 base, the J end lost 2 bases, and 8 bases lay between the germline ends. CDR3 length equals 14 residues. Germline-derived CDR1 and CDR2 are SEHNR and FQNEAQ (reference sequence). The CDR3 here is CASSLEGKNTEAFF. For the CDR3, the DNA is TGTGCCAGCAGCTTAGAGGGGAAAAACACTGAAGCTTTCTTT.

CDR3 coding DNA: TGTGCCAGCAGCGTAGGGGGCGAAGGCCGGACTGAAGCTTTCTTT. Its protein is CASSVGGEGRTEAFF. The J gene is TRBJ1-1, the V gene TRBV9; D possibly corresponds to TRBD1 (5 bases). Trimming pared 0 bases from V and 5 bases from J, leaving 14 bases between. This CDR3 spans 15 amino acids. CDR1 is SGDLS, CDR2 YYNGEE, per germline.

The chain is built from TRBV7-9 and TRBJ1-1, with D possibly being TRBD1 (6 bases). With 3 bases removed from V and 1 base from J, the gap between germline ends came to 12 bases. This CDR3 has 15 amino acids. From germline, CDR1 is SEHNR and CDR2 FQNEAQ (reference sequence). The CDR3 sequence: CASSFTGSWNTEAFF. CDR3 bases: TGTGCCAGCAGCTTCACAGGGTCTTGGAACACTGAAGCTTTCTTT. The variable domain in full, completed from reference TRBV7-9 and TRBJ1-1, reads DTGVSQNPRHKITKRGQNVTFRCDPISEHNRLYWYRQTLGQGPEFLTYFQNEAQLEKSRLLSDRFSAERPKGSFSTLEIQRTEQGDSAMYLCASSFTGSWNTEAFFGQGTRLTVV.

In DNA form, the CDR3 reads TGTGCCAGCAGCTGGGGCCGGACAGCCTATGGCTACACCTTC. It yields the protein CASSWGRTAYGYTF. This chain links TRBV5-4 with TRBJ1-2; D is perhaps TRBD1 (6 bases). Trimming shortened V by 3 bases and J by 4 bases, and 13 bases separated the two germline ends. In germline, CDR1 is SGHNT, CDR2 YYREEE (reference sequence). The CDR3 totals 14 residues.

This clone was seen only a few times. V usage is TRBV4-1 and J usage is TRBJ1-2; D not resolved. Deletions cut 0 bases from V and 4 bases from J, with 9 bases between. Germline assignment: CDR1 MGHRA and CDR2 YSYEKL. CDR3 length: 14 amino acids. The CDR3 region is CASSQENKLYGYTF. CDR3 DNA sequence: TGCGCCAGCAGCCAAGAAAATAAGCTCTATGGCTACACCTTC.

The gene calls are TRBV5-1 and TRBJ2-1; no clear D gene. CDR1 is SGHRS, CDR2 YFSETQ, per germline. This CDR3 comprises 11 residues. Trimming removed 7 bases at V and 5 bases at J, with 7 bases between. CDR3 sequence reads: CASSRNNEQFF. The CDR3 bases are TGCGCCAGCTCGCGAAACAATGAGCAGTTCTTC.

The chain uses TRBV7-3 and TRBJ2-2; TRBD1 matches 9 bases. This CDR3 has 16 amino acids. After removal of 5 bases from V and 5 bases from J, the junction contained 9 bases not matched to a gene. Germline V gene data show CDR1 as SGHTA and CDR2 as FQGTGA. In DNA form, the CDR3 reads TGTGCCAGCAGCCCTCAACAGGGGGCGAGGACCGGGGAGCTGTTTTTT. Encoded protein: CASSPQQGARTGELFF.

In nucleotides, the CDR3 is TGTGCCAGCGCGATGGACAGTCCGCCGAACACTGAAGCTTTCTTT. Amino acid sequence: CASAMDSPPNTEAFF. The chain carries TRBV27 and TRBJ1-1, with D maybe TRBD1 (6 bases). Germline CDR1 MNHEY, CDR2 SMNVEV (reference sequence). V lost 8 bases to trimming and J lost 1 base, with 17 bases between them. CDR3 length: 15 amino acids.

A single count supports this clone. CDR3 residues: CASSGLGGQETQYF. CDR3 bases: TGTGCCAGCAGCGGCCTAGGGGGACAAGAGACCCAGTACTTC. The chain recombines TRBV9 with TRBJ2-5; weak D call: TRBD1 (6 bases). V was shortened by 3 bases and J by 2 bases, with 11 bases between the two germline ends. The V gene's germline CDR1 is SGDLS and CDR2 YYNGEE. This CDR3 is 14 amino acids long.

The V call is TRBV27, the J call TRBJ2-1; 7 positions agree with TRBD2. CDR1 and CDR2 (germline): MNHEY, SMNVEV (reference sequence). The CDR3 is made up of 14 amino acids. Losses at the gene ends were 7 bases for V and 4 bases for J; bases not matched to a gene: 7. Here the CDR3 DNA reads TGTGCCAGCACGACTAGCAGCCCTTACAATGAGCAGTTCTTC. As protein: CASTTSSPYNEQFF.

The chain recombines TRBV11-3 with TRBJ1-1; the D is unclear. V was pared by 6 bases and J by 2 bases, with 7 bases between. Germline CDR1 reads SGHNT; CDR2 reads YENEEA. This CDR3 contains 12 residues. The CDR3, as DNA: TGTGCCAGCAGTCCGCTAAACACTGAAGCTTTCTTT. It yields the protein CASSPLNTEAFF.

This chain connects TRBV6-5 to TRBJ2-1; D is possibly TRBD1 (5 bases). Trimming took 10 bases from V and 5 from J, leaving 18 bases between them. This CDR3 comprises 14 residues. Germline V gene data show CDR1 as MNHEY and CDR2 as SVGAGI. The CDR3 protein is CATRKGVRDNEQFF. CDR3 DNA: TGTGCCACCCGGAAAGGGGTACGGGACAATGAGCAGTTCTTC.

The rearrangement links TRBV5-6 to TRBJ1-1; D gene ambiguous. The germline V gene has CDR1 SGHDT and CDR2 YYEEEE. V was cut by 4 bases and J by 8 bases, with 15 bases left in between. This CDR3 is 13 amino acids long. In DNA, the CDR3 is TGTGCCAGCAGCCTAGGCGCGGCGAACGAAGCTTTCTTT. Amino acids: CASSLGAANEAFF.

This clone was seen a single time. Other DNA sequences within the sample encode an identical CDR3. The chain is built from TRBV7-9 and TRBJ1-1; the D is unclear. The CDR3 is 12 residues long. Trimming left V 1 base short and J 4 bases short, with 4 bases between. The V gene's germline CDR1 is SEHNR and CDR2 FQNEAQ (reference sequence). CDR3 amino acids: CASSLVVTEAFF. The CDR3 DNA reads TGTGCCAGCAGCTTAGTCGTCACTGAAGCTTTCTTT.

This CDR3 reads CASSLRTVYYEQYF. The DNA for the CDR3 is TGTGCCAGCTCACTCAGGACAGTTTACTACGAGCAGTACTTC. The gene calls are TRBV28 and TRBJ2-7; tentative D call: TRBD1 (6 bases). Trimming shortened V by 8 bases and J by 3 bases, and 17 bases separated the two germline ends. Per the germline V gene, CDR1 is MDHEN and CDR2 is SYDVKM. The length of the CDR3 is 14 residues.

There are a few counts of this clone. The chain uses TRBV7-9 and TRBJ1-4, with D uncertain. The assigned J gene may be wrong: the sequence end matches TRBJ2-2 better. Germline V gene data show CDR1 as SEHNR and CDR2 as FQNEAQ (reference sequence). CDR3 length equals 13 residues. The CDR3 here is CASSPNQGWELFF. CDR3 DNA sequence: TGTGCCAGCAGCCCAAATCAAGGGTGGGAGCTGTTTTTT.

V is TRBV2 and J is TRBJ2-1; maybe TRBD2 (5 bases). Between the trimmed V and J ends, which lost 8 bases and 1 base, there was a span of 6 bases. The CDR3 spans 12 residues. The germline V gene has CDR1 SNHLY and CDR2 FYNNEI. CDR3 amino acids: CASRDSYNEQFF. CDR3 DNA sequence: TGTGCCAGCCGGGATTCCTACAATGAGCAGTTCTTC.

Notes on this clone: The identical CDR3 is also encoded by other nucleotide sequences in the sample. This chain connects TRBV29-1 to TRBJ2-3, with 12 bases lining up with TRBD2. Per the germline V gene, CDR1 is SQVTM and CDR2 is ANQGSEA. V dropped 4 bases and J dropped 4; count of bases not matched to a gene: 0. This CDR3 contains 13 residues. The CDR3 loop is CSVGTSGADTQYF. CDR3 nucleotide sequence: TGCAGCGTTGGGACTAGCGGGGCAGATACGCAGTATTTT.

The J gene is TRBJ2-7, the V gene TRBV12-3 or TRBV12-4, with D possibly being TRBD2 (5 bases). The CDR3 covers 13 residues. Trimming shortened V by 10 bases and J by 4 bases, and 17 bases separated the two germline ends. CDR3 amino acids: CANDYPRRYEQYV. The CDR3 nucleotides are TGTGCCAACGACTATCCTCGGAGGTACGAGCAGTACGTC.

This clone was seen only a few times. V usage is TRBV7-2 and J usage is TRBJ2-1; 8 bases align to TRBD1. With 3 bases clipped from V and 5 bases from J, the junction kept 3 bases outside the gene matches. The CDR3 is 14 residues long. CDR1 is SGHTA, CDR2 FQGNSA, per germline. The CDR3 sequence is CASSLQGANNEQFF. In DNA form, the CDR3 reads TGTGCCAGCAGCTTGCAGGGGGCGAACAATGAGCAGTTCTTC.

V is TRBV4-1 and J is TRBJ2-1; the match to TRBD1 covers 7 bases. V shed 2 bases, J shed 4 bases, and the junction held 5 bases outside the gene matches. Germline V gene data show CDR1 as MGHRA and CDR2 as YSYEKL. The CDR3 spans 15 residues. The CDR3 here is CASSQMGQLYNEQFF. CDR3 bases: TGCGCCAGCAGCCAAATGGGACAGCTTTACAATGAGCAGTTCTTC.